Below, one T cell receptor (beta chain) is given with its context. Antigen specificity is unknown. This CDR3 region has 13 residues. Trimming stripped 3 bases from V and 3 bases from J, with 10 bases between. Germline-derived CDR1 and CDR2 are SGHNT and YYREEE (reference sequence). An Oncomine TCR Beta short-read assay was used to sequence the DNA from cultured CD4+ T cells. TCRdb redid the calling of the PCR reads with MiXCR, one entry per CDR3 protein. Among roughly 12,000 distinct CDR3 sequences listed, around 70% were seen once. This sample was taken from a study of vaccination and CD4 T cells after COVID-19. Study-level information: Two Hispanic individuals were among six male and four female convalescent patients. The peptides that stimulated the cells were overlapping spike peptides from SARS-CoV-2, HCoV-NL63, HCoV-OC43 and HCoV-229E.

Whole-study findings and limits: Only after vaccination were a median 86.3% of convalescents' reactive clones seen.

The treatment: roughly 11-day PBMC culture with coronavirus spike peptide pools or control peptides (ViraFEST assay). ViraFEST relied on peptide pools to expand antigen-specific T cells; the TCRs were sequenced afterward. This TCR derives from a human donor who received a COVID-19 vaccine. The sample here was CD4+ T cells from blood, cultured in vitro, taken after SARS-CoV-2 vaccination. The chain couples TRBV5-4 to TRBJ2-7; TRBD1 is a possible D gene (5 bases). This chain's CDR3 is CASSSDRNYEQYF. The CDR3 DNA sequence: TGTGCCAGCAGCTCAGACAGAAACTACGAGCAGTACTTC.